This T cell receptor (beta chain) was obtained from a study of blood T cell repertoires in COVID-19. Study-wide background: The study drew acute and convalescent COVID-19 samples from the United States, Italy and Spain. The cDNA or gDNA used as material had been derived from T cells, B-cell-depleted T cells, or PBMCs.

As originally analysed: Estimation of nucleated cell counts relied on the amplification of reference gene primers. TCRdb's table, derived via immunoSEQ multiplex PCR, lists solely in-frame clones and lacks some. V and J calls and clone size are as listed in that table; D and trimming were resolved from the DNA. The sample includes roughly 150,000 clones, around 90% of them seen just once. Sequencing was done on a sample of peripheral blood. This receptor was obtained from a man aged 55 to 70 with acute or convalescent COVID-19.

CDR3 DNA sequence: TGTGCCAGCAGCCGGGACACGACCGACGGAAACACCATATATTTT. This encodes CASSRDTTDGNTIYF. The chain joins TRBV6-5 to TRBJ1-3, with D perhaps matching TRBD1 (6 bases). The CDR3 runs to 15 residues. Germline V gene lookup returns CDR1 MNHEY and CDR2 SVGAGI. Trimming pared 6 bases from V and 4 bases from J, leaving 16 bases between.